These 29 T cell receptor beta chains originate from one sample sequenced in a study of blood T cells in healthy people across ages. Together with a sample-barcoded 5' primer, a J-beta primer mix was included in a second PCR lasting roughly 6 to 12 cycles. One entry per CDR3 protein, called by TCRdb with MiXCR from the 5' RACE reads. The sample carries approximately 1.5 million distinct CDR3 sequences, 35% to 45% recorded once. The sequenced sample consisted of blood. The receptors shown here come from a woman in her late teens or twenties in good health.

The chain joins TRBV4-3 to TRBJ1-2; D might be TRBD1 (5 bases). This CDR3 is built from 15 residues. V was clipped by 4 bases and J by 5 bases, with 17 bases between them. Germline CDR1 LGHNA, CDR2 YSLEER. The CDR3 reads CASSRHGAGSYGYTF. The CDR3 coding sequence is TGCGCCAGCAGCCGCCATGGGGCCGGAAGTTATGGCTACACCTTC.

The chain links TRBV20-1 to TRBJ2-1, with D uncertain. Germline V gene data show CDR1 as DFQATT and CDR2 as SNEGSKA (reference sequence). The length of the CDR3 is 12 residues. Trimming left V 1 base short and J 5 bases short, with 6 bases between. CDR3 region: CSARARHNEQFF. As DNA, the CDR3 is TGCAGTGCTAGAGCGAGGCACAATGAGCAGTTCTTC.

V and J are TRBV18 and TRBJ1-1, with D tentatively TRBD1 (5 bases). The CDR3 is 15 residues long. CDR1 KGHSH and CDR2 LQKENI come from the germline V gene. Trimming shortened V by 0 bases and J by 1 base, and 9 bases separated the two germline ends. The CDR3 is CASSPPTAPNTEAFF. The CDR3 bases are TGTGCCAGCTCACCACCGACAGCGCCGAACACTGAAGCTTTCTTT. Complete variable domain (other parts from reference TRBV18 and TRBJ1-1): NAGVMQNPRHLVRRRGQEARLRCSPMKGHSHVYWYRQLPEEGLKFMVYLQKENIIDESGMPKERFSAEFPKEGPSILRIQQVVRGDSAAYFCASSPPTAPNTEAFFGQGTRLTVV.

The chain joins TRBV6-6 to TRBJ1-1, with D possibly TRBD1 on 6 matching bases. The CDR3 length is 13 residues. CDR1 and CDR2 (germline): MNHNY, SVGAGI (reference sequence). Trimming took off 7 bases at V and 6 bases at J, with 15 bases between the two ends. The CDR3, as DNA: TGTGCCAGCACCCGTATAAAGGGGGCTGAAGCTTTCTTT. It specifies CASTRIKGAEAFF.

The chain is built from TRBV7-2 and TRBJ1-2; a possible D gene is TRBD1 (5 bases). V shed 1 base and J shed 8 bases, with 17 bases lying between them. The germline V gene has CDR1 SGHTA and CDR2 FQGNSA. The CDR3 is 15 residues long. Written as DNA, the CDR3 is TGTGCCAGCAGCTTAGTGACCAGGGATGCGAAAGGCTACACCTTC. It is translated as CASSLVTRDAKGYTF.

J is TRBJ2-5 and V is TRBV6-1; 8 nucleotides agree with TRBD1. Germline lookup yields CDR1 MNHNS and CDR2 SASEGT. Unmatched junction bases numbered 8, after V lost 3 bases and J lost 2 bases. There are 16 residues in the CDR3. The CDR3 DNA reads as TGTGCCAGCAGTGACCATCGACAGGGGCGACAAGAGACCCAGTACTTC. It is translated as CASSDHRQGRQETQYF.

This clonotype has a handful of counts. The rearrangement links TRBV7-2 to TRBJ2-4, with 7 bases that match TRBD1. V lost 4 bases and J lost 1; bases outside the gene matches: 1. Looked up from germline, CDR1 is SGHTA and CDR2 is FQGNSA. The CDR3 spans 14 residues. The CDR3 loop is CASSSQGAKNIQYF. In nucleotides, the CDR3 is TGTGCCAGCAGCTCACAGGGGGCCAAAAACATTCAGTACTTC.

The rearrangement links TRBV7-2 to TRBJ2-7; D unclear. CDR1 is SGHTA, CDR2 FQGNSA, per germline. This CDR3 contains 12 residues. V lost 2 bases and J lost 4, with 6 bases in between. The DNA of the CDR3 is TGTGCCAGCAGCTTACGGCAGTACGAGCAGTACTTC. It encodes CASSLRQYEQYF.

This clonotype showed up many times. The chain carries TRBV27 and TRBJ2-7; no clear D gene. This CDR3 is built from 15 residues. CDR1 is MNHEY and CDR2 is SMNVEV in the germline V gene (reference sequence). Deletions cut 4 bases from V and 1 base from J, with 14 bases between. CDR3: CASSSPLGLSYEQYF. CDR3 in DNA: TGTGCCAGCAGTTCGCCGCTGGGCCTTTCCTACGAGCAGTACTTC.

The rearrangement links TRBV20-1 to TRBJ1-2; no reliable D call. The CDR3 runs to 13 residues. The germline gives CDR1 DFQATT, CDR2 SNEGSKA (reference sequence). Deletions cut 1 base from V and 5 bases from J, with 11 bases between. In DNA form, the CDR3 reads TGCAGTGCTAGAGCCCATAGCGTTTATGGCTACACCTTC. Encoded protein: CSARAHSVYGYTF.

Only a few counts were recorded for this clonotype. The chain couples TRBV7-2 to TRBJ1-2; a weak D match, TRBD1 (5 bases). The CDR3 sequence is 16 residues long. Per the germline V gene, CDR1 is SGHTA and CDR2 is FQGNSA. V shed 3 bases and J shed 5 bases, with 19 bases lying between them. CDR3: CASSFASAGGGYGYTF. For the CDR3, the DNA is TGTGCCAGCAGCTTCGCCTCGGCAGGTGGGGGATATGGCTACACCTTC.

The table lists this clonotype with a few counts. The chain has TRBV7-2 and TRBJ1-4, with TRBD1 as a possible D gene (6 bases). The CDR3 runs to 16 residues. The germline V gene encodes CDR1 SGHTA and CDR2 FQGNSA. The V and J ends lost 6 bases and 4 bases respectively, with 18 bases between them. Here the CDR3 reads CASSPTPGQLNEKLFF. CDR3 DNA sequence: TGTGCCAGCAGTCCAACTCCGGGACAACTTAATGAAAAACTGTTTTTT.

The genes are TRBV20-1 and TRBJ2-7, with D tentatively TRBD1 or TRBD2 (6 bases each). Between the trimmed V and J ends, which lost 2 bases and 4 bases, there was a span of 21 bases. The CDR3 consists of 16 residues. In germline, CDR1 is DFQATT, CDR2 SNEGSKA (reference sequence). The CDR3 DNA reads TGCAGTGCTAGAAGCCGGGGGCAGGGAGGAGCATACGAGCAGTACTTC. Protein product: CSARSRGQGGAYEQYF.

This chain joins TRBV10-1 and TRBJ2-1, with D perhaps assigned TRBD1 or TRBD2 (6 bases each). CDR1 and CDR2 from the germline V gene are WNHNN and SYGVQD (reference sequence). The CDR3 is 14 amino acids. Trimming left V 0 bases short and J 6 bases short, with 9 bases between. CDR3 sequence (DNA): TGCGCCAGCAGTGAGTCGGGGGGCTCCAATGAGCAGTTCTTC. Residues: CASSESGGSNEQFF.

The V gene is TRBV5-1, the J gene TRBJ2-6; the D is unclear. Germline CDR1 SGHRS, CDR2 YFSETQ. Trimming cost V 0 bases and J 0 bases, with 7 bases left between them. The CDR3 is 16 amino acids. CDR3 bases: TGCGCCAGCAGCTTGGAACCTTTCTCTGGGGCCAACGTCCTGACTTTC. This gives the protein CASSLEPFSGANVLTF.

V and J are TRBV3-1 and TRBJ1-1, with unresolved D. Germline lookup yields CDR1 LGHDT and CDR2 YNNKEL (reference sequence). V was trimmed by 1 base and J by 5 bases, leaving 11 bases between them. CDR3 length: 14 amino acids. Here the CDR3 reads CASSQGFGWTEAFF. The DNA for the CDR3 is TGTGCCAGCAGCCAAGGATTCGGTTGGACTGAAGCTTTCTTT.

This clonotype turned up a few times. The genes are TRBV24-1 and TRBJ2-1; 9 nucleotides line up with TRBD1. The CDR3 is made up of 16 amino acids. V was clipped by 4 bases and J by 2 bases; unmatched bases: 5. CDR1 is KGHDR and CDR2 is SFDVKD in the germline V gene. The CDR3, as DNA: TGTGCCACCAGTGACCGCGGGACAGGGACCTACAATGAGCAGTTCTTC. Translation gives CATSDRGTGTYNEQFF.

This clonotype occurred a few times. The chain has TRBV11-2 and TRBJ2-4; D is ambiguous. This CDR3 has 13 amino acids. Trimming pared 0 bases from V and 4 bases from J, leaving 4 bases between. In germline, CDR1 is SGHAT, CDR2 FQNNGV. The DNA of the CDR3 is TGTGCCAGCAGCTTAGACAGGAAAAACATTCAGTACTTC. Translated, it gives CASSLDRKNIQYF.

This clonotype was picked up a small number of times. The chain has TRBV12-3 or TRBV12-4 and TRBJ1-5; perhaps TRBD1 as D (5 bases). The CDR3 consists of 12 residues. V lost 6 bases to trimming and J lost 10 bases, with 13 bases between them. CDR3 protein: CASSLGPLPQHF. The CDR3 region has the DNA TGTGCCAGCAGCTTGGGGCCCCTTCCCCAGCATTTT.

The CDR3, as DNA: TGCGCCACGGCCCGTTTGACAGGACGCACAGATACGCAGTATTTT. Its protein is CATARLTGRTDTQYF. V gene TRBV5-1 combines with J gene TRBJ2-3; the D gene is possibly TRBD1 (6 bases). V lost 9 bases, J lost 1 base, and 18 bases lay in between. Germline CDR1 SGHRS, CDR2 YFSETQ. The CDR3 consists of 15 residues.

The chain employs TRBV6-6 and TRBJ1-3, with D hard to call. The CDR3 length is 17 residues. Trimming pared 1 base from V and 0 bases from J, leaving 13 bases between. Germline CDR1 and CDR2: MNHNY and SVGAGI (reference sequence). The CDR3: CASSYFVGKNSGNTIYF. CDR3 in DNA: TGTGCCAGCAGTTACTTTGTAGGGAAGAACTCTGGAAACACCATATATTTT.

This chain uses TRBV9 with TRBJ2-5, with D possibly being TRBD1 or TRBD2 (5 bases each). Looked up from germline, CDR1 is SGDLS and CDR2 is YYNGEE. CDR3 length: 17 residues. The germline V and J ends were trimmed by 4 bases and 11 bases, with 30 bases remaining between them. The CDR3 sequence: CASSPSGRQGTYNEQYF. CDR3 coding DNA: TGTGCCAGCAGCCCGTCGGGAAGGCAGGGTACCTACAATGAGCAGTACTTC.

The chain couples TRBV27 to TRBJ2-1, with TRBD2 matching over 8 bases. The germline V gene encodes CDR1 MNHEY and CDR2 SMNVEV (reference sequence). The length of the CDR3 is 12 residues. V dropped 5 bases and J dropped 10; count of bases not matched to a gene: 4. The CDR3 sequence is CASSPGGWEQFF. In nucleotides, the CDR3 is TGTGCCAGCAGTCCGGGGGGGTGGGAGCAGTTCTTC.

There are a few counts of this clonotype. The V gene is TRBV2, the J gene TRBJ2-7; the D gene could be TRBD1 or TRBD2 (5 bases each). The CDR3 length is 13 residues. Germline CDR1 reads SNHLY; CDR2 reads FYNNEI. The V end lost 2 bases, the J end lost 9 bases, and 14 bases lay between the germline ends. CDR3 amino acids: CASSELGPGGQYF. CDR3 nucleotides: TGTGCCAGCAGTGAACTGGGCCCTGGGGGGCAGTACTTC.

The chain carries TRBV12-3 or TRBV12-4 and TRBJ1-5, with D possibly TRBD1 on 6 matching bases. Trimming removed 3 bases from V and 5 bases from J, with 11 bases in between. The CDR3 runs to 14 residues. CDR3 nucleotides: TGTGCCAGCAGTTTCGGGGGGCTCCATCAGCCCCAGCATTTT. It yields the protein CASSFGGLHQPQHF.

The chain employs TRBV12-3 or TRBV12-4 and TRBJ1-4; maybe TRBD1 (5 bases). Trimming removed 2 bases at V and 0 bases at J, with 16 bases between. The CDR3 has 18 amino acids. The CDR3 loop is CASSLRQRAGTTNEKLFF. The CDR3 DNA sequence: TGTGCCAGCAGTTTACGACAGAGGGCCGGTACAACTAATGAAAAACTGTTTTTT.

This chain connects TRBV20-1 to TRBJ1-4, with no clear D. The CDR3 sequence is 14 residues long. The germline V gene encodes CDR1 DFQATT and CDR2 SNEGSKA (reference sequence). V was clipped by 0 bases and J by 3 bases, with 8 bases between them. The CDR3 here is CSARDLVSNEKLFF. Written as DNA, the CDR3 is TGCAGTGCTAGAGATCTAGTGTCTAATGAAAAACTGTTTTTT.

This clonotype was seen a handful of times. Its ends do not fully match the called genes, so a read error is possible. The chain uses TRBV20-1 and TRBJ2-2, with 10 nucleotides matching TRBD2. CDR3 size: 15 residues. Germline V lookup: CDR1 DFQATT, CDR2 SNEGSKA (reference sequence). CDR3 in DNA: TGTAGTGCTCTCCAAAGCGGGAGGGAAACCGGGGAGCTGTTTTTT. Its translation: CSALQSGRETGELFF.

This clonotype was seen only a few times. The chain joins TRBV4-3 to TRBJ2-1; D is possibly TRBD2 (6 bases). The CDR3 is made up of 17 amino acids. The V and J ends lost 0 bases and 2 bases respectively, with 14 bases between them. Germline V CDR1 and CDR2: LGHNA, YSLEER. For the CDR3, the DNA is TGCGCCAGCAGCCAAGATTTTATCGGGGAGGCCTACAATGAGCAGTTCTTC. Encoded protein: CASSQDFIGEAYNEQFF.